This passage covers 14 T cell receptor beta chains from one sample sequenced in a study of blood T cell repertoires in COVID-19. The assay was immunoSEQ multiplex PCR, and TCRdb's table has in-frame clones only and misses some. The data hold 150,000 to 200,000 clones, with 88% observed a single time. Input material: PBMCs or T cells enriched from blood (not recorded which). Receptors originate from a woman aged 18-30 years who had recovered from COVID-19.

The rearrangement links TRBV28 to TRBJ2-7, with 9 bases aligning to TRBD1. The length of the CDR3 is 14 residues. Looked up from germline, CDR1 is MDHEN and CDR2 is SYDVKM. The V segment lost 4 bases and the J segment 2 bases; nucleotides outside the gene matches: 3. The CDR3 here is CASSWWTGAYEQYF. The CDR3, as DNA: TGTGCCAGCAGTTGGTGGACAGGGGCCTACGAGCAGTACTTC.

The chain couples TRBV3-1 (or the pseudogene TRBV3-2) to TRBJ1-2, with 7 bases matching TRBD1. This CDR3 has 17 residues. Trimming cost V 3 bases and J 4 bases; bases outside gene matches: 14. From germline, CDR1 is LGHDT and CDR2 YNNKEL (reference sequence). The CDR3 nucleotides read TGTGCCAGCAGCCACCGGGACAGACCCTTGAAACCCTATGGCTACACCTTC. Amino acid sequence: CASSHRDRPLKPYGYTF.

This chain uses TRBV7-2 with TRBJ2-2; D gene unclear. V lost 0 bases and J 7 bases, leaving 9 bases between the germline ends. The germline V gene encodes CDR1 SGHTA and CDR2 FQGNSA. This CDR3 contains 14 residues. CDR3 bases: TGTGCCAGCAGCTTAGCCCTGACTGGCGGGGAGCTGTTTTTT. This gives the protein CASSLALTGGELFF.

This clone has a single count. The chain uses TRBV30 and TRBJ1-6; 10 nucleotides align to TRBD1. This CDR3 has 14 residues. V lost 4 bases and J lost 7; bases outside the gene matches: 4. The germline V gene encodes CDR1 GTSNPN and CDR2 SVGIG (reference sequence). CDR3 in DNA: TGTGCCTGGAAACCGGGACAGGGGAATTCACCCCTCCACTTT. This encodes CAWKPGQGNSPLHF.

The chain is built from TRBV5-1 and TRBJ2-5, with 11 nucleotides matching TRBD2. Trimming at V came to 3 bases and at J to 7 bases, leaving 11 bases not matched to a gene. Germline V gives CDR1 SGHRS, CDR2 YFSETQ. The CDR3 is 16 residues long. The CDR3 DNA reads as TGCGCCAGCAGCTCAAGTAGCGGGAGGGCTTGGGGGACCCAGTACTTC. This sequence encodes CASSSSSGRAWGTQYF.

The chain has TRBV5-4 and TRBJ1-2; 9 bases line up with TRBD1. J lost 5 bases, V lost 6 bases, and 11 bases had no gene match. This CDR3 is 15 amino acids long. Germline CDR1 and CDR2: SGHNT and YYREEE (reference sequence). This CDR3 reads CASTSSRDRDYGYTF. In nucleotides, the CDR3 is TGTGCCAGCACATCCAGTCGGGACAGGGATTATGGCTACACCTTC.

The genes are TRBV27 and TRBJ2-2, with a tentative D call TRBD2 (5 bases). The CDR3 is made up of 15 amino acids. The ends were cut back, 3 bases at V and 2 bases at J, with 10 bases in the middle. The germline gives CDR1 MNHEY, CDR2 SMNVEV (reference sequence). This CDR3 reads CASSFQRFNTGELFF. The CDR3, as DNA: TGTGCCAGCAGTTTCCAGCGGTTCAACACCGGGGAGCTGTTTTTT.

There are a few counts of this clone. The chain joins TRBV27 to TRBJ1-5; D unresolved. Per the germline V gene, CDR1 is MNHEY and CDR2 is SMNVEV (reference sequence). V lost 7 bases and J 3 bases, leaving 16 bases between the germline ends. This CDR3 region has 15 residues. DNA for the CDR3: TGTGCCAGCACCCCTGAGGGCCAGGTCAATCAGCCCCAGCATTTT. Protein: CASTPEGQVNQPQHF.

The CDR3: CASSPGTGFYEQYF. In nucleotides, the CDR3 is TGTGCCAGCAGCCCCGGGACAGGTTTCTACGAGCAGTACTTC. This chain uses TRBV11-3 with TRBJ2-7, with TRBD1 matching 8 bases. There are 14 residues in the CDR3. V was pared by 5 bases and J by 3 bases, with 6 bases of the junction left unmatched. CDR1 and CDR2 (germline): SGHNT, YENEEA.

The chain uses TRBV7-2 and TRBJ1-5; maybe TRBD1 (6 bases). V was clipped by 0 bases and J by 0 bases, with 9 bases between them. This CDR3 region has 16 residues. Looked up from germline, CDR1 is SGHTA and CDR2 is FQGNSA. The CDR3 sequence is CASSLAGHYSNQPQHF. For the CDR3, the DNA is TGTGCCAGCAGCTTAGCGGGACACTATAGCAATCAGCCCCAGCATTTT.

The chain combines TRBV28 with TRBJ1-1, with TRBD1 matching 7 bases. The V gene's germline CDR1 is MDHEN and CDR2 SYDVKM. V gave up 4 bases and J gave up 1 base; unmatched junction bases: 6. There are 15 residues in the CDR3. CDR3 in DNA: TGTGCCAGCAGTTCTACAGGGGCCCCGAACACTGAAGCTTTCTTT. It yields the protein CASSSTGAPNTEAFF. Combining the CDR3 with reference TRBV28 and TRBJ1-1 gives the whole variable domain DVKVTQSSRYLVKRTGEKVFLECVQDMDHENMFWYRQDPGLGLRLIYFSYDVKMKEKGDIPEGYSVSREKKERFSLILESASTNQTSMYLCASSSTGAPNTEAFFGQGTRLTVV.

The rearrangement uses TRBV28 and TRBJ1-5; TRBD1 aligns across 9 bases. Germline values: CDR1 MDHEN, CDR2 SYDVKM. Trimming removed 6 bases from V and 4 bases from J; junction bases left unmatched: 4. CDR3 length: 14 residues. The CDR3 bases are TGTGCCAGCAGGAGGACAGGGGTAAATCAGCCCCAGCATTTT. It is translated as CASRRTGVNQPQHF.

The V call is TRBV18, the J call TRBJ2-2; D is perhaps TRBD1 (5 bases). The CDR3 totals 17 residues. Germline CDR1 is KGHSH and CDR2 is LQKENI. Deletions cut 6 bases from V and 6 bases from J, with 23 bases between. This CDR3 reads CASSPDSRTMVSGELFF. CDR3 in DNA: TGTGCCAGCTCCCCTGATAGTAGGACAATGGTTTCCGGGGAGCTGTTTTTT.

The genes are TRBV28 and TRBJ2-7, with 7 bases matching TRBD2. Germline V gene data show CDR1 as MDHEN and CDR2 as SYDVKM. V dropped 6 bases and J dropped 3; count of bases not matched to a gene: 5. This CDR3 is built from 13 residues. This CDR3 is CASSWGRGYEQYF. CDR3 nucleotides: TGTGCCAGCAGCTGGGGGAGGGGCTACGAGCAGTACTTC.